This record looks at one T cell receptor beta chain sequence and its context. Its antigen remains unidentified. CDR3 length: 16 residues. V shed 3 bases and J 2 bases; nucleotides not matched to a gene: 7. Germline assignment: CDR1 PRHDT and CDR2 FYEKMQ (reference sequence). Healthy bone marrow donors supplied every sample. The sample originates from a study of cytomegalovirus exposure and HLA in healthy donors. Whole-study results and caveats: The study assumed roughly uniform donor sequencing depth for presence/absence analyses.

The PCR ran on 60 Vbeta and 13 Jbeta primers. Profiled with immunoSEQ multiplex PCR; TCRdb holds only in-frame clones, not every one. The sample carries some 120,000 clones, roughly three fifths recorded once. The TCR comes from a woman between 35 and 50 years old in good health and CMV-seropositive. The chain combines TRBV13 with TRBJ2-7, with 10 nucleotides matching TRBD2. The material sequenced was PBMCs. The CDR3 region is CASSLHGTSVAYEQYF. In DNA, the CDR3 is TGTGCCAGCAGCTTGCACGGGACTAGCGTTGCCTACGAGCAGTACTTC.